This TCR beta chain is from a study of identical twins. TCRdb passed the 5' RACE reads through MiXCR, listing each CDR3 protein once. The table shows some 900,000 distinct CDR3 sequences, with about 12% occurring only once. CDR3 size: 11 residues. Germline V gene data show CDR1 as ENHRY and CDR2 as SYGVKD. Notes on this clonotype: The germline gene is not matched at one end of the junction; a read error may be the cause.

The same data also contributed to another study, on yellow fever vaccine responses in identical twins.

Material for sequencing was PBMCs. The chain links TRBV10-3 to TRBJ2-1, with unresolved D. The source is a woman aged 18 to 35 in good health. The CDR3 here is CAIGQNNEHFF. Here the CDR3 DNA reads TGTGCCATCGGGCAGAACAATGAGCATTTCTTC.